The 15 T cell receptor beta chains given below trace back to one sample, sequenced in a study of identical twins. From the 5' RACE reads, TCRdb called clonotypes with MiXCR, one entry per CDR3 protein. The table records 1.5 million to 2 million distinct CDR3 sequences, under 35% of them present only once. The specimen sequenced was cord blood. The receptors derive from a newborn girl in good health.

This clonotype was found a few times. The V gene is TRBV20-1, the J gene TRBJ2-4, with D unresolved. The V and J ends lost 7 bases and 5 bases respectively, with 9 bases between them. There are 11 residues in the CDR3. The germline CDR1 and CDR2 sequences are DFQATT and SNEGSKA (reference sequence). The DNA of the CDR3 is TGCAGTGGGGGAAGGCAAAACATTCAGTACTTC. Translating gives CSGGRQNIQYF.

This chain's CDR3 is CASSLAGQGKALHF. Written as DNA, the CDR3 is TGCGCCAGCAGCTTGGCCGGGCAGGGGAAGGCTCTCCACTTT. This chain connects TRBV5-1 to TRBJ1-6, with D perhaps TRBD1 (6 bases). CDR3 length equals 14 residues. V lost 0 bases and J lost 16, with 17 bases in between. The germline V gene has CDR1 SGHRS and CDR2 YFSETQ.

Notes on this clonotype: This could be a read error, since a much larger clone is one nucleotide away. The CDR3 DNA reads as TGTGCCACCCAAACAGGGGGCAACTCCTACGAGCAGTACTTC. As protein: CATQTGGNSYEQYF. The chain uses TRBV28 and TRBJ2-7, with TRBD1 identical over 9 bases. Unmatched junction bases numbered 7, after V lost 10 bases and J lost 0 bases. The germline CDR1 and CDR2 sequences are MDHEN and SYDVKM. The CDR3 is 14 residues long.

This clonotype was seen a handful of times. The chain uses TRBV27 and TRBJ2-1; 9 bases match TRBD2. V lost 3 bases and J lost 14; bases outside the gene matches: 5. CDR1 and CDR2 from the germline V gene are MNHEY and SMNVEV (reference sequence). This CDR3 region has 12 residues. This chain's CDR3 is CASSFSRGGKFF. CDR3 bases: TGTGCCAGCAGTTTTTCGCGGGGGGGCAAGTTCTTC.

The chain joins TRBV19 to TRBJ1-2; TRBD1 agrees at 7 bases. Germline CDR1 LNHDA, CDR2 SQIVND (reference sequence). The CDR3 is 13 amino acids. The V segment lost 3 bases and the J segment 4 bases; nucleotides outside the gene matches: 2. The CDR3 region has the DNA TGTGCCAGTAGTATGGCAGGGGGCTATGGCTACACCTTC. This codes for CASSMAGGYGYTF. The variable domain in full, with the rest retrieved from reference TRBV19 and TRBJ1-2, is DGGITQSPKYLFRKEGQNVTLSCEQNLNHDAMYWYRQDPGQGLRLIYYSQIVNDFQKGDIAEGYSVSREKKESFPLTVTSAQKNPTAFYLCASSMAGGYGYTFGSGTRLTVV.

The chain is built from TRBV27 and TRBJ2-3; no clear D. Trimming took 3 bases from V and 0 from J, leaving 10 bases between them. This CDR3 has 15 residues. The germline CDR1 and CDR2 sequences are MNHEY and SMNVEV (reference sequence). The CDR3 DNA is TGTGCCAGCAGTTTCTGGCGAAAAAGCACAGATACGCAGTATTTT. This translates into CASSFWRKSTDTQYF.

V usage is TRBV7-9 and J usage is TRBJ1-5, with D possibly matching TRBD1 (6 bases). V was cut by 5 bases and J by 3 bases, with 11 bases left in between. The CDR3 runs 14 residues. Per germline, CDR1 SEHNR and CDR2 FQNEAQ (reference sequence). CDR3 loop: CASSQGHFNQPQHF. The CDR3 nucleotides are TGTGCCAGCAGCCAGGGACACTTCAATCAGCCCCAGCATTTT.

This clonotype was detected a few times. The chain is built from TRBV6-2 or TRBV6-3 and TRBJ2-3; TRBD2 agrees at 9 bases. The CDR3 totals 15 residues. Trimming took 5 bases from V and 4 from J; bases not matched to a gene: 7. The germline CDR1 and CDR2 sequences are MNHEY and SVGEGT. CDR3 nucleotides: TGTGCCAGCAGTGACTACATAGCGGGAGCAGATACGCAGTATTTT. Translation: CASSDYIAGADTQYF.

This clonotype was recorded a few times. J is TRBJ2-7 and V is TRBV10-3; the D gene is possibly TRBD1 (6 bases). Trimming pared 4 bases from V and 0 bases from J, leaving 7 bases between. CDR3 size: 13 residues. Per germline, CDR1 ENHRY and CDR2 SYGVKD. CDR3 protein: CAISGGHSYEQYF. The CDR3 region has the DNA TGTGCCATCAGTGGGGGACACTCCTACGAGCAGTACTTC.

This clonotype appeared a few times. The chain is built from TRBV21-1 and TRBJ2-1; the table's D call of TRBD2 was not tested on the DNA. TRBV21-1 is designated a pseudogene. This CDR3 comprises 18 residues. CDR3: CASSKEASGSRSYNEQFF. CDR3 bases: TGTGCCAGCAGCAAAGAGGCTAGCGGGAGTAGATCCTACAATGAGCAGTTCTTC.

This clonotype was recorded many times. The CDR3 DNA follows: TGTGCCAGCAGCCCATATTCGACTAGCGGGAGTGGGGGGGAGACCCAGTACTTC. Protein product: CASSPYSTSGSGGETQYF. V gene TRBV4-2 combines with J gene TRBJ2-5; 12 positions agree with TRBD2. The CDR3 is 18 residues long. Per the germline V gene, CDR1 is LGHNA and CDR2 is YNFKEQ. The junction had 14 bases not matched to a gene; V was cut back by 4 bases and J by 5 bases.

The table lists this clonotype with a few counts. This chain uses TRBV11-2 with TRBJ1-2, with D unclear. V was pared by 2 bases and J by 7 bases, with 14 bases between. Germline-derived CDR1 and CDR2 are SGHAT and FQNNGV. This CDR3 contains 14 residues. For the CDR3, the DNA is TGTGCCAGCAGCTTAACGGGTCAGGACGCTGGCTACACCTTC. As protein: CASSLTGQDAGYTF.

Of note for this clonotype: It may be a read error: a sequence one base away is much more abundant. V gene TRBV4-2 combines with J gene TRBJ2-4; 10 nucleotides align to TRBD2. Germline V gene sequence: CDR1 LGHNA, CDR2 YNFKEQ. This CDR3 has 16 residues. The ends lost 0 bases at V and 10 bases at J; junction bases unmatched: 9. This CDR3 reads CASSQEQVETSGIQYF. DNA of the CDR3: TGTGCCAGCAGCCAAGAGCAAGTTGAGACTAGCGGGATTCAGTACTTC.

This clonotype was seen only a few times. The chain couples TRBV6-6 to TRBJ2-1; 7 nucleotides match TRBD2. Judging by the DNA end, TRBJ2-7 fits better; the J call may be wrong. The CDR3 contains 14 residues. CDR1 is MNHNY, CDR2 SVGAGI, per germline (reference sequence). The CDR3 protein is CASSYAGAYNEQYF. DNA of the CDR3: TGTGCCAGCAGTTACGCGGGAGCGTACAATGAGCAGTACTTC.

This clonotype appeared a single time. A junction boundary mismatches the germline segment, possibly from a read error. The rearrangement uses TRBV6-5 and TRBJ1-5, with 8 bases matching TRBD1. The CDR3 extends over 16 amino acids. Germline CDR1 is MNHEY and CDR2 is SVGAGI. This CDR3 reads CASRVGTGGSDQPQHF. The CDR3 nucleotides are TGTGCCAGCAGGGTGGGCACAGGGGGTAGCGATCAGCCCCAGCATTTT.